This T cell receptor (beta chain) appears in the sequencing data of a study of blood T cell repertoires in COVID-19. About the study: The United States, Italy and Spain supplied acute and convalescent COVID-19 samples. The cDNA or gDNA used as material had been derived from T cells, B-cell-depleted T cells, or PBMCs.

In the original processing: Nucleated cell counts were estimated from reference gene primer amplification. This table comes from immunoSEQ multiplex PCR, and its TCRdb copy is limited to in-frame clones, with some not included. That table supplies the V and J calls and clone size; D and trimming were determined from the DNA. Of 140,000 to 150,000 clones listed, around four fifths are singletons. The length of the CDR3 is 16 residues. Trimming took 2 bases from V and 8 from J; bases not matched to a gene: 6. The germline V gene encodes CDR1 MNHNS and CDR2 SASEGT. The sample taken for sequencing was peripheral blood. The source of this sequence is a woman aged 40 to 50 with active or convalescent COVID-19. The chain has TRBV6-1 and TRBJ2-1; 13 positions match TRBD2. The CDR3 DNA reads TGTGCCAGCAGTGAAACCCGGACTAGCGGGGGCTATGAGCAGTTCTTC. Translation gives CASSETRTSGGYEQFF.